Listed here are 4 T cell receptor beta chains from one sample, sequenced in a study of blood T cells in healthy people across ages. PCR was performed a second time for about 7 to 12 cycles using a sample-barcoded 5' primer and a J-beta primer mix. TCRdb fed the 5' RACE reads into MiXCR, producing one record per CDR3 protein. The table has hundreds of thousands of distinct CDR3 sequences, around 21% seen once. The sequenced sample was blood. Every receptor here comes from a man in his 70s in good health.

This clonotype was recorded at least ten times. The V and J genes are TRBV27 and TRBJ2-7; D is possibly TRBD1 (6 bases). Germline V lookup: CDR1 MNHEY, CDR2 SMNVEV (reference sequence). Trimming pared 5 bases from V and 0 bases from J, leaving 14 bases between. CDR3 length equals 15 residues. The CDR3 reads CASSVTGSSSYEQYF. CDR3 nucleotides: TGTGCCAGCAGTGTGACAGGATCCAGCTCCTACGAGCAGTACTTC.

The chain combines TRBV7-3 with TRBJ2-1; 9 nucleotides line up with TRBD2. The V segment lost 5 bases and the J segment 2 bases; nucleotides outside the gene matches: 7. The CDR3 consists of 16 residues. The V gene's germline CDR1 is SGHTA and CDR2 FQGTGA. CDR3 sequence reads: CASSGRLAETYNEQFF. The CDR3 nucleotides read TGTGCCAGCAGCGGAAGACTAGCGGAAACCTACAATGAGCAGTTCTTC. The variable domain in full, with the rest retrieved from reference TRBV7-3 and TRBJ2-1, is GAGVSQTPSNKVTEKGKYVELRCDPISGHTALYWYRQSLGQGPEFLIYFQGTGAADDSGLPNDRFFAVRPEGSVSTLKIQRTERGDSAVYLCASSGRLAETYNEQFFGPGTRLTVL.

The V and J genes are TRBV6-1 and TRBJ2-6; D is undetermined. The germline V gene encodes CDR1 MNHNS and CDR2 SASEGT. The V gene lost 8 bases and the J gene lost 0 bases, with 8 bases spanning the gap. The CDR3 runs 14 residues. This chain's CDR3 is CASSDYSGANVLTF. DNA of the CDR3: TGTGCCAGCTCCGATTACTCTGGGGCCAACGTCCTGACTTTC.

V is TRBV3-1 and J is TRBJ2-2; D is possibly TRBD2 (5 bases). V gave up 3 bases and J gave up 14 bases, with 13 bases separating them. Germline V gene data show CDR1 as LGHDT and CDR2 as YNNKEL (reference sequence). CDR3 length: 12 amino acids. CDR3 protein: CASSHSSGRLFF. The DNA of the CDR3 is TGTGCCAGCAGCCATTCCAGCGGTCGACTGTTTTTT.